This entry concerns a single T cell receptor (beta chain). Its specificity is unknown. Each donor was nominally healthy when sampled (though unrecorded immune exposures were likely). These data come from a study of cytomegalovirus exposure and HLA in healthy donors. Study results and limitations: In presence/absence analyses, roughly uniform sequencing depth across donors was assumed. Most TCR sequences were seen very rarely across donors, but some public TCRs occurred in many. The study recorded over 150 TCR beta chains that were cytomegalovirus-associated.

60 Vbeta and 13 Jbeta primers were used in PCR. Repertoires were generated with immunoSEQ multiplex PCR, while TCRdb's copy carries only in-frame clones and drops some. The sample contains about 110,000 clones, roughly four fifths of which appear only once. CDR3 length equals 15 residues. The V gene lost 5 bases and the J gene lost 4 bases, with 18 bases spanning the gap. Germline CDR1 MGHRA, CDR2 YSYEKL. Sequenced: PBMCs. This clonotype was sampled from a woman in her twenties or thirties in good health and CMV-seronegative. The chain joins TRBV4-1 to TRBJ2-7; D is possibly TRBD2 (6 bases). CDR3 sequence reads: CASSTRRDFDYEQYF. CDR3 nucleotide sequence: TGCGCCAGCAGCACCCGCAGGGACTTTGATTACGAGCAGTACTTC.